These 13 T cell receptor beta chains share one sample of origin, sequenced in a study of cytomegalovirus exposure and HLA in healthy donors (TCRdb year 2017). The library was generated by the immunoSEQ multiplex PCR assay. For the multiplex PCR, a mixture combining 60 forward primers for TCR Vbeta segments and 13 reverse primers for TCR Jbeta segments was used. TCRdb took this table from immuneACCESS and kept in-frame rearrangements with V and J called. Such tables lack part of the clones; where checked against another copy, unresolved V genes explain under half of the gap, and the rest is unexplained. Here the sample has approximately 130,000 clones; approximately 80% occur a single time. 0.95% to 1.5% of the sample is held by the ten biggest clonotypes. The sample was PBMCs. Source of these receptors: a man in his forties or fifties in good health and CMV-seronegative.

This chain uses TRBV9 with TRBJ2-2; D may be TRBD1 (5 bases). CDR1 is SGDLS, CDR2 YYNGEE, per germline. The CDR3 is 15 amino acids. V was cut by 4 bases and J by 1 base, with 11 bases left in between. The chain's CDR3 is CASSSGQMNTGELFF. The CDR3 coding sequence is TGTGCCAGCAGCTCAGGACAAATGAACACCGGGGAGCTGTTTTTT.

V usage is TRBV6-5 and J usage is TRBJ2-3; D perhaps matches TRBD2 (5 bases). This CDR3 is built from 13 residues. V shed 6 bases and J shed 5 bases, with 12 bases lying between them. Germline values: CDR1 MNHEY, CDR2 SVGAGI. For the CDR3, the DNA is TGTGCCAGCAGCCTAGCCCCGGGAGATACGCAGTATTTT. Translation: CASSLAPGDTQYF.

The chain combines TRBV7-2 with TRBJ2-3, with 10 bases fitting TRBD2. The CDR3 contains 15 residues. Germline loops: CDR1 SGHTA, CDR2 FQGNSA. V lost 2 bases, J lost 6 bases, and 5 bases stayed unmatched. The CDR3 DNA is TGTGCCAGCAGCTTACAAGCGGGAGGGCGTGATACGCAGTATTTT. Protein sequence: CASSLQAGGRDTQYF.

The sample holds a few counts of this clone. This chain connects TRBV28 to TRBJ2-7, with 8 bases lining up with TRBD1. The germline CDR1 and CDR2 sequences are MDHEN and SYDVKM. The CDR3 extends over 15 amino acids. The V gene end was trimmed by 6 bases and the J gene end by 4 bases; junction bases not matched to a gene: 11. CDR3 DNA sequence: TGTGCCAGCAGAACATCAGGGGGCGTTTCGTACGAGCAGTACTTC. This translates into CASRTSGGVSYEQYF.

This chain connects TRBV11-2 to TRBJ2-5; 8 bases match TRBD2. J gave up 5 bases and V 7 bases, and 9 bases lay outside the gene matches. In germline, CDR1 is SGHAT, CDR2 FQNNGV. The CDR3 is 14 amino acids. The CDR3 sequence is CASTGPGGFETQYF. CDR3 in DNA: TGTGCCAGCACCGGTCCGGGAGGGTTTGAGACCCAGTACTTC.

The chain combines TRBV19 with TRBJ1-5, with TRBD1 as a possible D gene (6 bases). Germline-derived CDR1 and CDR2 are LNHDA and SQIVND (reference sequence). V gave up 5 bases and J gave up 7 bases, with 12 bases separating them. The CDR3 is made up of 13 amino acids. The CDR3 loop is CASSGGEGQPQHF. CDR3 sequence (DNA): TGTGCCAGTAGTGGGGGCGAGGGCCAGCCCCAGCATTTT.

The rearrangement uses TRBV19 and TRBJ1-1, with 7 bases that match TRBD1. Germline V gives CDR1 LNHDA, CDR2 SQIVND (reference sequence). With V trimmed by 8 bases and J by 2 bases, 5 bases remained unmatched. The CDR3 totals 13 residues. CDR3 sequence reads: CASAQGGNTEAFF. The CDR3 DNA follows: TGTGCCAGTGCCCAGGGGGGCAACACTGAAGCTTTCTTT.

V and J are TRBV2 and TRBJ2-5; the D gene is possibly TRBD1 (6 bases). The germline CDR1 and CDR2 sequences are SNHLY and FYNNEI. The CDR3 is made up of 13 amino acids. Trimming pared 7 bases from V and 1 base from J, leaving 10 bases between. CDR3 nucleotides: TGTGCCAGCAAGGACAGCGTCCAAGAGACCCAGTACTTC. Its translation is CASKDSVQETQYF.

The gene calls are TRBV7-8 and TRBJ2-7, with D possibly being TRBD2 (7 bases). The CDR3 has 14 amino acids. Trimming removed 7 bases at V and 5 bases at J, with 18 bases between. Germline V CDR1 and CDR2: SGHVS, FQNEAQ. CDR3 bases: TGTGCCAGCAACCACAGGGAGGGCGGCCACGAGCAGTACTTC. As protein: CASNHREGGHEQYF.

This chain joins TRBV19 and TRBJ1-5; TRBD1 is a possible D gene (5 bases). The CDR3 runs 12 residues. Trimming took 6 bases from V and 2 from J, leaving 5 bases between them. Germline V CDR1 and CDR2: LNHDA, SQIVND (reference sequence). CDR3 in amino acids: CASRTGNQPQHF. Here the CDR3 DNA reads TGTGCCAGTAGGACAGGCAATCAGCCCCAGCATTTT.

The genes are TRBV19 and TRBJ1-1, with D possibly matching TRBD1 (6 bases). Germline assignment: CDR1 LNHDA and CDR2 SQIVND (reference sequence). The CDR3 has 14 residues. The ends were cut back, 5 bases at V and 1 base at J, with 11 bases in the middle. The CDR3 region is CASSQWTANTEAFF. For the CDR3, the DNA is TGTGCCAGTAGTCAATGGACAGCGAACACTGAAGCTTTCTTT.

This clone was recorded once. This chain joins TRBV28 and TRBJ2-5; tentative D call: TRBD2 (5 bases). Trimming cost V 6 bases and J 5 bases, with 16 bases left between them. This CDR3 has 14 residues. Germline loops: CDR1 MDHEN, CDR2 SYDVKM. The CDR3 region is CASSPGGSGETQYF. The CDR3 DNA follows: TGTGCCAGCAGCCCCGGTGGGAGTGGTGAGACCCAGTACTTC.

The chain links TRBV28 to TRBJ2-7; 8 bases agree with TRBD2. V dropped 2 bases and J dropped 5; count of bases not matched to a gene: 8. This CDR3 is built from 15 residues. The germline gives CDR1 MDHEN, CDR2 SYDVKM. The CDR3 loop reads CASSLGVAGTHEQYF. In DNA form, the CDR3 reads TGTGCCAGCAGTTTAGGAGTAGCGGGAACCCACGAGCAGTACTTC. Full variable domain (remainder filled in from reference TRBV28 and TRBJ2-7): DVKVTQSSRYLVKRTGEKVFLECVQDMDHENMFWYRQDPGLGLRLIYFSYDVKMKEKGDIPEGYSVSREKKERFSLILESASTNQTSMYLCASSLGVAGTHEQYFGPGTRLTVT.